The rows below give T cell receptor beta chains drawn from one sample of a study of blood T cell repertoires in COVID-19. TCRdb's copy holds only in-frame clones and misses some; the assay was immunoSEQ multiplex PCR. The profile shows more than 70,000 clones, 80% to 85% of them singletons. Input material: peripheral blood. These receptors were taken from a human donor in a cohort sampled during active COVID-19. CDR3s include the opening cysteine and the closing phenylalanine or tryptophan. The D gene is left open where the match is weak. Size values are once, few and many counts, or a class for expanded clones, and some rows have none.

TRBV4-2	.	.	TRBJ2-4	CASSQAQAEGAKNIQYF	TGTGCCAGCAGCCAAGCCCAAGCGGAAGGAGCCAAAAACATTCAGTACTTC
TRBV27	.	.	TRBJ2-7	CASSPSDTSYEQYF	TGTGCCAGCAGTCCGTCGGACACATCCTACGAGCAGTACTTC
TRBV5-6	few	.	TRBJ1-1	CASSSGGRNTEAFF	TGTGCCAGCAGCTCTGGGGGGAGGAACACTGAAGCTTTCTTT
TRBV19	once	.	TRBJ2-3	CASSIGLAQNTQYF	TGTGCCAGTAGTATAGGGTTAGCGCAAAATACGCAGTATTTT
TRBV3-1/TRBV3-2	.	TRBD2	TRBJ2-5	CASSQPAGGQETQYF	TGTGCCAGCAGCCAACCCGCGGGGGGCCAAGAGACCCAGTACTTC
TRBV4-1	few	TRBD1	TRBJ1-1	CASSQEFHRGKAFF	TGCGCCAGCAGCCAAGAGTTTCACAGGGGTAAGGCTTTCTTT
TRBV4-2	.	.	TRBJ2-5	CASSQEGGQYPETQYF	TGTGCCAGCAGCCAAGAGGGGGGACAGTATCCAGAGACCCAGTACTTC
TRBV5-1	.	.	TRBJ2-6	CASSWNPGSGANVLTF	TGCGCCAGCAGCTGGAACCCAGGGTCTGGGGCCAACGTCCTGACTTTC
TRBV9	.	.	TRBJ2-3	CASSAWGVGTDTQYF	TGTGCCAGCAGCGCTTGGGGGGTTGGCACAGATACGCAGTATTTT
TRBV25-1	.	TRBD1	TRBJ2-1	CASSAYGQGHEQFF	TGTGCCAGCAGTGCATATGGACAGGGCCATGAGCAGTTCTTC
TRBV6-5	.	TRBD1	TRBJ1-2	CASSLRDRGYTF	TGTGCCAGCAGTCTCCGGGACAGAGGCTACACCTTC
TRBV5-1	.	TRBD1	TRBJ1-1	CASSSTQGAEAFF	TGCGCCAGCAGCTCAACTCAGGGGGCTGAAGCTTTCTTT
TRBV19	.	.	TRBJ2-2	CASTPGLPNTGELFF	TGTGCCAGTACCCCTGGACTCCCGAACACCGGGGAGCTGTTTTTT
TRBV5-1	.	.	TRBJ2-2	CASSGQTNTGELFF	TGCGCCAGCAGCGGCCAGACGAACACCGGGGAGCTGTTTTTT